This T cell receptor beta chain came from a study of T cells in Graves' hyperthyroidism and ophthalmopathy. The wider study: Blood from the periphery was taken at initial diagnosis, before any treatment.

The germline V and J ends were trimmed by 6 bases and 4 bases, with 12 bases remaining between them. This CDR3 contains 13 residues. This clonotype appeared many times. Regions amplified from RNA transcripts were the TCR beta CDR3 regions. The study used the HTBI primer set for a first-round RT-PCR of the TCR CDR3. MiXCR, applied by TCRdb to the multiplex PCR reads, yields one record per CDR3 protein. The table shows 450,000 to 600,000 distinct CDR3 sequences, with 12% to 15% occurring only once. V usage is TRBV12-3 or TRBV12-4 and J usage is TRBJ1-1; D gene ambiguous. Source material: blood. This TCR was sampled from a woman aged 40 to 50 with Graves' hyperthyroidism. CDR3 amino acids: CASRLSSVTEAFF. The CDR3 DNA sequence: TGTGCCAGCAGATTATCAAGTGTCACTGAAGCTTTCTTT.